The T cell receptor (beta chain) under discussion was sequenced for a study of cytomegalovirus exposure and HLA in healthy donors. Overall study context: Researchers previously reported finding roughly 120 million unique TCR beta sequences from 150 million to 200 million T cells.

CDR3 size: 15 residues. CDR1 and CDR2 from the germline V gene are SGDLS and YYNGEE. V was pared by 0 bases and J by 7 bases, with 4 bases of the junction left unmatched. Primers for the PCR totalled 60 Vbeta and 13 Jbeta. The data were produced by immunoSEQ multiplex PCR, yet TCRdb's version contains in-frame clones alone and is incomplete. The sample records around 210,000 clones, 75% to 85% being singletons. Concerning this clone itself: The antigen remains undetermined.

General study points: As a later analysis showed, several of the most significant clusters appeared to be linked to common viral pathogens. 15,000 to 20,000 TCR beta sequences were associated with HLA alleles at 0.05 false discovery rate in a later analysis. Most TCR beta V segments were productive about 90% or about 30% of the time in an earlier analysis.

The TCR originated in a woman aged 40 to 50 in good health and CMV-seronegative. This chain uses TRBV9 with TRBJ2-2, with TRBD1 matching 9 bases. Sequenced material: PBMCs. DNA of the CDR3: TGTGCCAGCAGCGTAGACAGGGGGCTCCGCGGGGAGCTGTTTTTT. Its translation is CASSVDRGLRGELFF.